A selection of T cell receptor beta chains follows, all from one sample in a study of technical replicates of blood from a few donors. Libraries were prepared by immunoSEQ multiplex PCR; TCRdb keeps only in-frame clonotypes and omits some of them. The data show some 85,000 clones, about 94% seen once. The sample consisted of T cells isolated from PBMCs. The receptors shown here come from a human donor in good health. Both conserved end residues are part of each CDR3. Fields, in order: J gene, clone size, V gene, D gene, CDR3 protein, CDR3 DNA. A D gene is named only where the DNA matches it firmly. Clone size, where shown, is once, few, many, or a class for clones that have expanded.

J gene: TRBJ1-4; clone size: NA; V gene: TRBV28; D gene: TRBD1; CDR3 protein: CASSFLVPGGGKLFF; CDR3 DNA: TGTGCCAGCAGTTTTTTAGTTCCAGGGGGAGGAAAACTGTTTTTT
J gene: TRBJ1-2; clone size: NA; V gene: TRBV15; D gene: NA; CDR3 protein: CATSSYTGPGYTF; CDR3 DNA: TGTGCCACCAGCAGTTATACAGGACCAGGCTACACCTTC
J gene: TRBJ2-3; clone size: NA; V gene: TRBV7-2; D gene: NA; CDR3 protein: CASSLVDFGDTQYF; CDR3 DNA: TGTGCCAGCAGCTTAGTTGACTTCGGAGATACGCAGTATTTT
J gene: TRBJ2-1; clone size: NA; V gene: TRBV28; D gene: TRBD1; CDR3 protein: CASSSLRDRGLNEQFF; CDR3 DNA: TGTGCCAGCAGTAGCCTCCGGGACAGGGGTCTCAATGAGCAGTTCTTC
J gene: TRBJ2-1; clone size: few; V gene: TRBV5-1; D gene: TRBD1; CDR3 protein: CASTRQGTYNEQFF; CDR3 DNA: TGCGCCAGCACCCGACAGGGGACCTACAATGAGCAGTTCTTC
J gene: TRBJ1-1; clone size: NA; V gene: TRBV27; D gene: TRBD1; CDR3 protein: CASSSQGDTEAFF; CDR3 DNA: TGTGCCAGCAGTTCCCAGGGGGACACTGAAGCTTTCTTT
J gene: TRBJ1-2; clone size: NA; V gene: TRBV19; D gene: NA; CDR3 protein: CASSIAGNGYTF; CDR3 DNA: TGTGCCAGTAGTATCGCCGGGAACGGCTACACCTTC
J gene: TRBJ2-1; clone size: NA; V gene: TRBV7-7; D gene: NA; CDR3 protein: CASSFGGSSEQFF; CDR3 DNA: TGTGCTAGCAGCTTCGGGGGATCCAGTGAGCAGTTCTTC
J gene: TRBJ1-5; clone size: NA; V gene: TRBV19; D gene: NA; CDR3 protein: CASSRDTNQPQHF; CDR3 DNA: TGTGCCAGTAGTAGGGACACAAATCAGCCCCAGCATTTT
J gene: TRBJ2-3; clone size: NA; V gene: TRBV7-6; D gene: TRBD2; CDR3 protein: CASSLAGGTRGGTDTQYF; CDR3 DNA: TGTGCCAGCAGCTTAGCAGGAGGGACTAGAGGTGGCACAGATACGCAGTATTTT
J gene: TRBJ1-2; clone size: NA; V gene: TRBV15; D gene: TRBD1; CDR3 protein: CATSHRGSYYGYTF; CDR3 DNA: TGTGCCACCAGTCACAGGGGTAGCTACTATGGCTACACCTTC
J gene: TRBJ1-2; clone size: NA; V gene: TRBV7-9; D gene: TRBD1; CDR3 protein: CASSFQGGEGGYTF; CDR3 DNA: TGTGCCAGCAGCTTTCAAGGGGGCGAAGGTGGCTACACCTTC
J gene: TRBJ2-7; clone size: NA; V gene: TRBV18; D gene: NA; CDR3 protein: CASSPTGSVIYEQYF; CDR3 DNA: TGTGCCAGCTCACCAACAGGGAGTGTCATCTACGAGCAGTACTTC
J gene: TRBJ2-5; clone size: NA; V gene: TRBV5-1; D gene: NA; CDR3 protein: CASSFSSGAQETQYF; CDR3 DNA: TGCGCCAGCAGCTTTTCCAGCGGTGCACAAGAGACCCAGTACTTC
J gene: TRBJ2-2; clone size: NA; V gene: TRBV7-2; D gene: TRBD1; CDR3 protein: CASSLSPGQANTGELFF; CDR3 DNA: TGTGCCAGCAGCTTATCTCCGGGACAGGCGAACACCGGGGAGCTGTTTTTT
J gene: TRBJ2-1; clone size: NA; V gene: TRBV15; D gene: TRBD1; CDR3 protein: CATKTGTGAYNEQFF; CDR3 DNA: TGTGCCACTAAGACCGGGACAGGGGCTTACAATGAGCAGTTCTTC
J gene: TRBJ1-1; clone size: NA; V gene: TRBV6-5; D gene: NA; CDR3 protein: CASSYSMNTEAFF; CDR3 DNA: TGTGCCAGCAGTTACTCTATGAACACTGAAGCTTTCTTT
J gene: TRBJ1-3; clone size: NA; V gene: TRBV7-7; D gene: TRBD1; CDR3 protein: CASSSDRENTIYF; CDR3 DNA: TGTGCTAGCAGCTCTGACAGGGAAAACACCATATATTTT
J gene: TRBJ1-1; clone size: once; V gene: TRBV6-5; D gene: TRBD1; CDR3 protein: CASSWGQVNTEAFF; CDR3 DNA: TGTGCCAGCAGTTGGGGACAGGTTAACACTGAAGCTTTCTTT
J gene: TRBJ2-2; clone size: once; V gene: TRBV6-5; D gene: NA; CDR3 protein: CASSQSLAGGGELFF; CDR3 DNA: TGTGCCAGCAGCCAAAGTCTGGCCGGAGGAGGGGAGCTGTTTTTT
J gene: TRBJ2-1; clone size: NA; V gene: TRBV19; D gene: TRBD2; CDR3 protein: CASSIVSGSLREQFF; CDR3 DNA: TGTGCCAGTAGTATAGTTAGCGGGTCGCTCAGGGAGCAGTTCTTC
J gene: TRBJ2-1; clone size: NA; V gene: TRBV11-2; D gene: TRBD2; CDR3 protein: CASSFSGTRVNEQFF; CDR3 DNA: TGTGCCAGCAGCTTCTCCGGGACTAGAGTCAATGAGCAGTTCTTC
J gene: TRBJ1-2; clone size: NA; V gene: TRBV6-1; D gene: TRBD1; CDR3 protein: CASSELPGGSIQGYTF; CDR3 DNA: TGTGCCAGCAGTGAACTCCCAGGGGGCAGCATCCAAGGCTACACCTTC
J gene: TRBJ1-2; clone size: NA; V gene: TRBV27; D gene: NA; CDR3 protein: CASSQGRGYTF; CDR3 DNA: TGTGCCAGCAGTCAGGGTCGAGGCTACACCTTC
J gene: TRBJ1-1; clone size: NA; V gene: TRBV28; D gene: TRBD1; CDR3 protein: CAILPGTVNTEAFF; CDR3 DNA: TGTGCCATTTTGCCCGGGACAGTGAACACTGAAGCTTTCTTT
J gene: TRBJ1-4; clone size: NA; V gene: TRBV19; D gene: NA; CDR3 protein: CASSSQQGNEKLFF; CDR3 DNA: TGTGCCAGTAGTTCCCAACAGGGCAATGAAAAACTGTTTTTT
J gene: TRBJ2-7; clone size: NA; V gene: TRBV13; D gene: NA; CDR3 protein: CASSLGRGVPYEQYF; CDR3 DNA: TGTGCCAGCAGCCTCGGCAGGGGGGTTCCCTACGAGCAGTACTTC
J gene: TRBJ1-2; clone size: NA; V gene: TRBV30; D gene: NA; CDR3 protein: CAWRLPQGYGYTF; CDR3 DNA: TGTGCCTGGCGACTCCCCCAGGGCTATGGCTACACCTTC
J gene: TRBJ2-7; clone size: NA; V gene: TRBV5-1; D gene: NA; CDR3 protein: CASSLGTNPEQYF; CDR3 DNA: TGCGCCAGCAGCTTGGGGACAAATCCCGAGCAGTACTTC
J gene: TRBJ2-7; clone size: NA; V gene: TRBV10-3; D gene: TRBD1; CDR3 protein: CAISEGGDRGLFSSYEQYF; CDR3 DNA: TGTGCCATCAGTGAGGGCGGGGACAGGGGGCTATTTAGCTCCTACGAGCAGTACTTC
J gene: TRBJ2-7; clone size: NA; V gene: TRBV6-5; D gene: NA; CDR3 protein: CASSQTRYPYEQYF; CDR3 DNA: TGTGCCAGCAGTCAGACACGGTACCCCTACGAGCAGTACTTC
J gene: TRBJ2-3; clone size: NA; V gene: TRBV28; D gene: TRBD1; CDR3 protein: CASSRGTGGIDTQYF; CDR3 DNA: TGTGCCAGCAGTAGGGGGACAGGGGGAATAGATACGCAGTATTTT
J gene: TRBJ2-1; clone size: once; V gene: TRBV9; D gene: TRBD1; CDR3 protein: CASSVAGTGNNEQFF; CDR3 DNA: TGTGCCAGCAGCGTAGCTGGGACAGGGAACAATGAGCAGTTCTTC
J gene: TRBJ2-7; clone size: NA; V gene: TRBV27; D gene: TRBD2; CDR3 protein: CATSRVRETSYEQYF; CDR3 DNA: TGTGCCACCTCTCGGGTGCGGGAGACGTCCTACGAGCAGTACTTC
J gene: TRBJ2-2; clone size: NA; V gene: TRBV9; D gene: TRBD1; CDR3 protein: CASSMDREYRELFF; CDR3 DNA: TGTGCCAGCAGCATGGACAGGGAGTACCGGGAGCTGTTTTTT
J gene: TRBJ2-7; clone size: few; V gene: TRBV2; D gene: NA; CDR3 protein: CASTGPDSYEQYF; CDR3 DNA: TGTGCCAGCACTGGACCGGACAGCTACGAGCAGTACTTC
J gene: TRBJ1-1; clone size: NA; V gene: TRBV19; D gene: NA; CDR3 protein: CASEGLYTEAFF; CDR3 DNA: TGTGCCAGTGAGGGTCTTTACACTGAAGCTTTCTTT
J gene: TRBJ1-5; clone size: NA; V gene: TRBV6-6; D gene: NA; CDR3 protein: CASRPQLTSNQPQHF; CDR3 DNA: TGTGCCAGCAGGCCACAGCTTACCAGCAATCAGCCCCAGCATTTT
J gene: TRBJ2-5; clone size: NA; V gene: TRBV27; D gene: NA; CDR3 protein: CASSFQKISETQYF; CDR3 DNA: TGTGCCAGCAGTTTTCAGAAGATTTCGGAGACCCAGTACTTC
J gene: TRBJ2-7; clone size: NA; V gene: TRBV4-3; D gene: NA; CDR3 protein: CASSRREPGMDEQYF; CDR3 DNA: TGCGCCAGCAGCCGACGGGAACCCGGGATGGACGAGCAGTACTTC
J gene: TRBJ2-7; clone size: once; V gene: TRBV5-1; D gene: TRBD1; CDR3 protein: CASSLNGDSFYEQYF; CDR3 DNA: TGCGCCAGCAGCTTAAATGGGGACAGTTTCTACGAGCAGTACTTC
J gene: TRBJ1-1; clone size: NA; V gene: TRBV29-1; D gene: TRBD1; CDR3 protein: CSVHGDRTNTEAFF; CDR3 DNA: TGCAGCGTCCATGGGGACAGGACAAACACTGAAGCTTTCTTT
J gene: TRBJ1-3; clone size: once; V gene: TRBV7-2; D gene: NA; CDR3 protein: CASSFGGSGNTIYF; CDR3 DNA: TGTGCCAGCAGCTTCGGGGGATCTGGAAACACCATATATTTT
J gene: TRBJ2-7; clone size: NA; V gene: TRBV2; D gene: TRBD2; CDR3 protein: CASQGLADTYEQYF; CDR3 DNA: TGTGCCAGCCAAGGACTAGCAGATACCTACGAGCAGTACTTC
J gene: TRBJ1-2; clone size: NA; V gene: TRBV27; D gene: NA; CDR3 protein: CASSSQGMLGYTF; CDR3 DNA: TGTGCCAGCAGTTCGCAGGGTATGTTGGGCTACACCTTC
J gene: TRBJ2-7; clone size: NA; V gene: TRBV9; D gene: NA; CDR3 protein: CASSVGAGGQGSEQYF; CDR3 DNA: TGTGCCAGCAGCGTAGGGGCTGGTGGGCAGGGCTCCGAGCAGTACTTC
J gene: TRBJ1-4; clone size: NA; V gene: TRBV27; D gene: NA; CDR3 protein: CASRQGVANEKLFF; CDR3 DNA: TGTGCCAGCAGGCAGGGTGTAGCTAATGAAAAACTGTTTTTT
J gene: TRBJ2-3; clone size: NA; V gene: TRBV15; D gene: TRBD1; CDR3 protein: CATSRDPGGIDTQYF; CDR3 DNA: TGTGCCACCAGCAGAGACCCAGGGGGCATAGATACGCAGTATTTT
J gene: TRBJ2-3; clone size: NA; V gene: TRBV5-4; D gene: NA; CDR3 protein: CASSLGDSSPTDTQYF; CDR3 DNA: TGTGCCAGCAGCTTGGGGGACTCCTCACCCACAGATACGCAGTATTTT
J gene: TRBJ2-3; clone size: NA; V gene: TRBV20-1; D gene: NA; CDR3 protein: CRAGYTDTQYF; CDR3 DNA: TGCAGGGCAGGGTATACAGATACGCAGTATTTT
J gene: TRBJ2-4; clone size: NA; V gene: TRBV6-5; D gene: TRBD2; CDR3 protein: CASSYLASGITNIQYF; CDR3 DNA: TGTGCCAGCAGTTATTTGGCTAGCGGGATAACAAACATTCAGTACTTC
J gene: TRBJ2-7; clone size: NA; V gene: TRBV15; D gene: TRBD2; CDR3 protein: CATSSLFSGSLHEQYF; CDR3 DNA: TGTGCCACCAGCAGCCTCTTTAGCGGGAGTCTCCACGAGCAGTACTTC
J gene: TRBJ1-1; clone size: NA; V gene: TRBV7-6; D gene: TRBD1; CDR3 protein: CASRPQGAGSTEAFF; CDR3 DNA: TGTGCCAGCAGGCCACAGGGGGCGGGCAGCACTGAAGCTTTCTTT